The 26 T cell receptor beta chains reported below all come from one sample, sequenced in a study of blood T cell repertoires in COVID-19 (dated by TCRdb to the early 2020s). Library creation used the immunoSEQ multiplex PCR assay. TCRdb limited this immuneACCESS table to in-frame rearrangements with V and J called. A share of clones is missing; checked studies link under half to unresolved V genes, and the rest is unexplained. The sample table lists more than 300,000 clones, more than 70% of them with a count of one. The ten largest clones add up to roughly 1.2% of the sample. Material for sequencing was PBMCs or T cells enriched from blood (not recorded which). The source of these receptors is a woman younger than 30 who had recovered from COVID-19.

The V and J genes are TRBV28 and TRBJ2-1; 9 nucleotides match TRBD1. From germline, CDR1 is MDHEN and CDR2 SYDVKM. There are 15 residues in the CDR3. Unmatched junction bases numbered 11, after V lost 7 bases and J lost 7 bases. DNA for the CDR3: TGTGCCAGCACCTCGATGGGACAGGGCAATAATGAGCAGTTCTTC. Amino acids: CASTSMGQGNNEQFF.

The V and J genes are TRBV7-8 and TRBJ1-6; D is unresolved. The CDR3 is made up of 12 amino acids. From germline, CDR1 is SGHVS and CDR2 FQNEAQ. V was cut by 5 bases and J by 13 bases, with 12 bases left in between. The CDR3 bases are TGTGCCAGCAGCCTCTTGTCCCTCCCCCTCCACTTT. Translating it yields CASSLLSLPLHF.

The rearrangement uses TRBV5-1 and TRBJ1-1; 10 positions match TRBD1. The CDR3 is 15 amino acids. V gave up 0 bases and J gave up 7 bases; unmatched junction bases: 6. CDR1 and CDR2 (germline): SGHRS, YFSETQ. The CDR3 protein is CASSLGTGGSGEAFF. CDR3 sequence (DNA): TGCGCCAGCAGCTTGGGGACAGGGGGTTCGGGTGAAGCTTTCTTT.

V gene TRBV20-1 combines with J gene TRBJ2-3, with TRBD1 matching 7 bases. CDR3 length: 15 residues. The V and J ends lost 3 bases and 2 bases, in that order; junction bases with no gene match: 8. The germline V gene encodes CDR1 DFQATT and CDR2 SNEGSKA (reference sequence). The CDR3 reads CSASDGTEVTDTQYF. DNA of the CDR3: TGCAGTGCTAGTGATGGGACAGAGGTCACAGATACGCAGTATTTT.

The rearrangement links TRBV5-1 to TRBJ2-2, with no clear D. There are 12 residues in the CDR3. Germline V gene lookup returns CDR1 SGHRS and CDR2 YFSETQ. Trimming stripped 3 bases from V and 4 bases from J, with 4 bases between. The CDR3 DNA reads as TGCGCCAGCAGCTCGAGCACCGGGGAGCTGTTTTTT. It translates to CASSSSTGELFF.

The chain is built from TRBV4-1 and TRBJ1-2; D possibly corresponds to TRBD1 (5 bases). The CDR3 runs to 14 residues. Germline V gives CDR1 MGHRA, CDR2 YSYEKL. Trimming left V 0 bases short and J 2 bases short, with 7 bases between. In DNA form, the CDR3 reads TGCGCCAGCAGCCAAGACGCAGGGAACTATGGCTACACCTTC. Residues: CASSQDAGNYGYTF.

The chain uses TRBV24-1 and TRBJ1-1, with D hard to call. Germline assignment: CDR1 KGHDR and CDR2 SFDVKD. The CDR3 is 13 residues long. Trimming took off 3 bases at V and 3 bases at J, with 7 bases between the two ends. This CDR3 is CATSDHSYTEAFF. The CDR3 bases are TGTGCCACCAGTGATCACAGTTACACTGAAGCTTTCTTT.

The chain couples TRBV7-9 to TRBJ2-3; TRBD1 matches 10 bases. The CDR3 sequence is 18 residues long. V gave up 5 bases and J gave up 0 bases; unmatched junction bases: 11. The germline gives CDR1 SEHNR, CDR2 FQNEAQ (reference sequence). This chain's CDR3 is CASSGTGTGVSSTDTQYF. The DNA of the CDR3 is TGTGCCAGCAGCGGCACCGGGACAGGGGTTTCTAGCACAGATACGCAGTATTTT.

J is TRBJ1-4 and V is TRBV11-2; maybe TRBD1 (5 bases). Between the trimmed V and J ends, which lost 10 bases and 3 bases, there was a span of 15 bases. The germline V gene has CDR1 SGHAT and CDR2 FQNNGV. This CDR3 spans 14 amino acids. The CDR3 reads CATLIDSPNEKLFF. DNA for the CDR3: TGTGCCACCTTAATAGACAGTCCTAATGAAAAACTGTTTTTT.

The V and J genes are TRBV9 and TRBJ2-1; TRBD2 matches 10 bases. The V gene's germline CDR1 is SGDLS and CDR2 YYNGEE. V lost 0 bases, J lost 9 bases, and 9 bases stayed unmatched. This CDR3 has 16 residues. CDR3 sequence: CASSVGPAGGPSEQFF. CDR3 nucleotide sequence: TGTGCCAGCAGCGTAGGGCCAGCGGGGGGGCCTAGTGAGCAGTTCTTC.

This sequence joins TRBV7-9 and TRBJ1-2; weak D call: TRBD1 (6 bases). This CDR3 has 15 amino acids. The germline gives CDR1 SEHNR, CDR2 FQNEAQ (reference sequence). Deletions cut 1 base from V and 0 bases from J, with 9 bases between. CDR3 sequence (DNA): TGTGCCAGCAGCTTAGGAGGACAGACTAACTATGGCTACACCTTC. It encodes CASSLGGQTNYGYTF.

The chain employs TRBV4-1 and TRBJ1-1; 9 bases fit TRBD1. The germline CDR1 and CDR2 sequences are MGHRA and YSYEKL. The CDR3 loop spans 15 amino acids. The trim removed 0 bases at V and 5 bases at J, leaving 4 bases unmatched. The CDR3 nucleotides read TGCGCCAGCAGCCAAGAGACAGGGGGTTTTACTGAAGCTTTCTTT. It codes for CASSQETGGFTEAFF.

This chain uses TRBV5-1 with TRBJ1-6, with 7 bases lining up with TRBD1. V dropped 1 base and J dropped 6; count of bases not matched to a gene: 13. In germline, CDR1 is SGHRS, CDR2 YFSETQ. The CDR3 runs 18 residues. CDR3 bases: TGCGCCAGCAGCTTGCCTCCGGGGGACAGAGAAGTTAATTCACCCCTCCACTTT. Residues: CASSLPPGDREVNSPLHF.

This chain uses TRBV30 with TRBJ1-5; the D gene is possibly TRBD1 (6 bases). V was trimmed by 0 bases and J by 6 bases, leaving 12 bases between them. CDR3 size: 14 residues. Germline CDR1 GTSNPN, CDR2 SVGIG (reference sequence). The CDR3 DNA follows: TGTGCCTGGAGTGTATATTCAGGGGTTCAGCCCCAGCATTTT. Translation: CAWSVYSGVQPQHF. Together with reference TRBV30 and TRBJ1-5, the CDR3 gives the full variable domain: SQTIHQWPATLVQPVGSPLSLECTVEGTSNPNLYWYRQAAGRGLQLLFYSVGIGQISSEVPQNLSASRPQDRQFILSSKKLLLSDSGFYLCAWSVYSGVQPQHFGDGTRLSIL.

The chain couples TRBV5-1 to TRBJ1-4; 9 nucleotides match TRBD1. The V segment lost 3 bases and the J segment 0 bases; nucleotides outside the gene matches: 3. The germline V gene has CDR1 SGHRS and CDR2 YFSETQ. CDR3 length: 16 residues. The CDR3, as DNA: TGCGCCAGCAGCTGGGGACAGGGAGCAACTAATGAAAAACTGTTTTTT. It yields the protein CASSWGQGATNEKLFF.

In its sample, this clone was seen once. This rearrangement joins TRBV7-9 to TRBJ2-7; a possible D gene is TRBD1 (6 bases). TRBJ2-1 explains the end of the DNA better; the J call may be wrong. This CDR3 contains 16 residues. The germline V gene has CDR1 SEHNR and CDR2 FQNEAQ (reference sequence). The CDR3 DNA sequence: TGTGCCAGCAGCTTTAAAAGGACAGACGATAACAATGAGCAGTTCTTC. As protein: CASSFKRTDDNNEQFF.

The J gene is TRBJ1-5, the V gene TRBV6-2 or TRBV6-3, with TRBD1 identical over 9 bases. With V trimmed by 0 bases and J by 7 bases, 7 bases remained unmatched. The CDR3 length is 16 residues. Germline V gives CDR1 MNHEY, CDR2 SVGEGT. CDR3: CASSYSTGGVWQPQHF. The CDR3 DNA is TGTGCCAGCAGTTACTCGACAGGGGGGGTTTGGCAGCCCCAGCATTTT.

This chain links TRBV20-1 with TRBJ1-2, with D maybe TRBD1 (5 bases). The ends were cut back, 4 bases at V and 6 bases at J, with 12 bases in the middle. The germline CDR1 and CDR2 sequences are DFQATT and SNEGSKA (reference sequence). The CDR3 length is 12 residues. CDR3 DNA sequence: TGCAGTGCTACTGACGGGGGTCATGGCTACACCTTC. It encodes CSATDGGHGYTF.

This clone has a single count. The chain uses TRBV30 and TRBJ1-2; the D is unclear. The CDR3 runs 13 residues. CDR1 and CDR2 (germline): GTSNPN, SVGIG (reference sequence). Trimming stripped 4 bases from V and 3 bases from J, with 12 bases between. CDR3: CAWTAGEDYGYTF. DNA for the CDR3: TGTGCCTGGACTGCCGGAGAGGACTATGGCTACACCTTC. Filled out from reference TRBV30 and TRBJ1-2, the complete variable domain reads SQTIHQWPATLVQPVGSPLSLECTVEGTSNPNLYWYRQAAGRGLQLLFYSVGIGQISSEVPQNLSASRPQDRQFILSSKKLLLSDSGFYLCAWTAGEDYGYTFGSGTRLTVV.

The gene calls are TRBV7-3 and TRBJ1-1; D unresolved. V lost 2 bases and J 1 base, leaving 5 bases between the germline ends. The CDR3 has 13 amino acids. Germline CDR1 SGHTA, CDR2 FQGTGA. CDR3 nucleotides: TGTGCCAGCAGCTTAGTCGGGAACACTGAAGCTTTCTTT. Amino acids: CASSLVGNTEAFF.

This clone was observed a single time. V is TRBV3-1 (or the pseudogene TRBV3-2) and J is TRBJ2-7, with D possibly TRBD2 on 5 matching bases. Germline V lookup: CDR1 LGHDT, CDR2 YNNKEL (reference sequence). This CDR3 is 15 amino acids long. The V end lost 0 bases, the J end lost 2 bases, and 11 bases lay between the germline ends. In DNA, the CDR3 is TGTGCCAGCAGCCAAGAACGAGGGAACCCCTACGAGCAGTACTTC. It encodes CASSQERGNPYEQYF.

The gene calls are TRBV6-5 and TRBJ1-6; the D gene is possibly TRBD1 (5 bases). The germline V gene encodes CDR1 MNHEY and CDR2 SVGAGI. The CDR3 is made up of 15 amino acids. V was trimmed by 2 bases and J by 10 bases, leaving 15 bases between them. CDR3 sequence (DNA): TGTGCCAGCAGTTACCAGTGGGGCCTGGGGTCACCCCTCCACTTT. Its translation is CASSYQWGLGSPLHF.

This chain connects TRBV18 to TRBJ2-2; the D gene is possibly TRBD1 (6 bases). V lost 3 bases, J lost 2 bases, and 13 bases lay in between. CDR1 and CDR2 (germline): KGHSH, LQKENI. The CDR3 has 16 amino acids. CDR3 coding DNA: TGTGCCAGCTCACCGTTGGACAGCTATAACACCGGGGAGCTGTTTTTT. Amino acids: CASSPLDSYNTGELFF.

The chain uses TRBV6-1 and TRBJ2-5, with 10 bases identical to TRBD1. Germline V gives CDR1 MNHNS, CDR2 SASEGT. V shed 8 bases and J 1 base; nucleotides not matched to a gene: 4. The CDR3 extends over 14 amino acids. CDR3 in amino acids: CASGRQGAQETQYF. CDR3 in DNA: TGTGCCAGCGGGCGACAGGGGGCCCAAGAGACCCAGTACTTC.

In DNA form, the CDR3 reads TGTGCCACCAGCAGAGGACTTTCTACTAGCACAGATACGCAGTATTTT. Its translation is CATSRGLSTSTDTQYF. The chain has TRBV15 and TRBJ2-3, with D unresolved. Trimming stripped 1 base from V and 0 bases from J, with 11 bases between. CDR3 size: 16 residues. Germline CDR1 and CDR2: LNHNV and YYDKDF (reference sequence).

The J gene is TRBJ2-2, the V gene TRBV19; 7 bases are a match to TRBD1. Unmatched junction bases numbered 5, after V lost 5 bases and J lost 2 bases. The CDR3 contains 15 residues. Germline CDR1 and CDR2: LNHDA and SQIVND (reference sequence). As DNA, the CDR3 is TGTGCCAGTAGTGCCGACAGGGCAAACACCGGGGAGCTGTTTTTT. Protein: CASSADRANTGELFF.